The 5 T cell receptor beta chains in this list originate from one sample, sequenced in a study of regulatory T cells in long-lasting Graves disease. The time point here: newly diagnosed GD, antithyroid drugs for less than 3 months. PBMCs were the source of the RNA used for TCR sequencing. Investigators prepared the TCR beta libraries by applying iRepertoire HTBI primers and Arm-PCR of CDR3 regions. TCRdb independently ran MiXCR on the multiplex PCR reads; one entry per CDR3 protein. This sample has approximately 540,000 distinct CDR3 sequences; more than 10% occur once, and the top ten carry about 8.3%. Separately, the same data were catalogued under a study of T cells in Graves' hyperthyroidism and ophthalmopathy.

Sequences were derived from peripheral blood mononuclear cells (PBMCs), sampled at new diagnosis, from a patient treated with antithyroid drugs. The receptors come from a woman aged 25 to 45 with Graves disease.

The V call is TRBV19, the J call TRBJ1-5; D not resolved. V was trimmed by 5 bases and J by 3 bases, leaving 14 bases between them. Looked up from germline, CDR1 is LNHDA and CDR2 is SQIVND (reference sequence). The CDR3 totals 15 residues. The CDR3, as DNA: TGTGCCAGTAGTCTGAGGGCGACCCTCAATCAGCCCCAGCATTTT. It translates to CASSLRATLNQPQHF.

This clonotype has at least ten counts. This chain uses TRBV29-1 with TRBJ2-1; D gene unclear. The CDR3 extends over 14 amino acids. CDR1 SQVTM and CDR2 ANQGSEA come from the germline V gene. V lost 0 bases, J lost 4 bases, and 10 bases lay in between. This chain's CDR3 is CSVEDRTLYNEQFF. The CDR3 coding sequence is TGCAGCGTTGAAGATAGGACGCTGTACAATGAGCAGTTCTTC.

As regards this clonotype: This may arise from a read error, as a much more abundant clone is one base away. The V and J genes are TRBV6-1 and TRBJ1-2; D remains unclear. This CDR3 comprises 14 residues. Germline lookup yields CDR1 MNHNS and CDR2 SASEGT. The CDR3 protein is CATQKETGNYGHTF. The CDR3 DNA reads as TGTGCCACACAGAAGGAGACGGGGAACTATGGCCACACCTTC.

This clonotype was picked up many times. Mismatch with germline at one junction end may stem from a read error. The V gene is TRBV5-1, the J gene TRBJ2-5, with D unresolved. The CDR3 contains 12 residues. Germline V gives CDR1 SGHRS, CDR2 YFSETQ. CDR3 bases: TGTGCCAGCAGCCTAACTCAAGAGACCCAGTACTTC. Translating gives CASSLTQETQYF.

The chain uses TRBV13 and TRBJ2-3; 8 positions match TRBD2. This CDR3 spans 16 amino acids. The J segment lost 3 bases and the V segment lost 5 bases, leaving 10 bases of the junction unmatched. The germline gives CDR1 PRHDT, CDR2 FYEKMQ (reference sequence). CDR3 protein: CASSLLGSGRTDTQYF. In DNA, the CDR3 is TGTGCCAGCAGCCTCCTTGGCAGCGGGAGAACAGATACGCAGTATTTT.